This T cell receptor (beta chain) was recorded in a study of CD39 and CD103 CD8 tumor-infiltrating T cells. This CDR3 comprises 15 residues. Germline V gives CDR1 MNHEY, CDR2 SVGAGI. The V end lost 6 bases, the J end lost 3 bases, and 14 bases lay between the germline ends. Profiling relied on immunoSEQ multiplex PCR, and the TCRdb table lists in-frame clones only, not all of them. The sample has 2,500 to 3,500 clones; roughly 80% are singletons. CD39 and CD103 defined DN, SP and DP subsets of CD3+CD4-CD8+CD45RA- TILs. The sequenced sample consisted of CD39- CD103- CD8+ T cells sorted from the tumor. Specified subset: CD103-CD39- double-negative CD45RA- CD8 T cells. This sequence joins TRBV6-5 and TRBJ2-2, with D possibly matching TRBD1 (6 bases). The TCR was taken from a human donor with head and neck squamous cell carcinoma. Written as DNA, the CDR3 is TGTGCCAGCAGCGCGATTTCAGGGGACACCGGGGAGCTGTTTTTT. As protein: CASSAISGDTGELFF.